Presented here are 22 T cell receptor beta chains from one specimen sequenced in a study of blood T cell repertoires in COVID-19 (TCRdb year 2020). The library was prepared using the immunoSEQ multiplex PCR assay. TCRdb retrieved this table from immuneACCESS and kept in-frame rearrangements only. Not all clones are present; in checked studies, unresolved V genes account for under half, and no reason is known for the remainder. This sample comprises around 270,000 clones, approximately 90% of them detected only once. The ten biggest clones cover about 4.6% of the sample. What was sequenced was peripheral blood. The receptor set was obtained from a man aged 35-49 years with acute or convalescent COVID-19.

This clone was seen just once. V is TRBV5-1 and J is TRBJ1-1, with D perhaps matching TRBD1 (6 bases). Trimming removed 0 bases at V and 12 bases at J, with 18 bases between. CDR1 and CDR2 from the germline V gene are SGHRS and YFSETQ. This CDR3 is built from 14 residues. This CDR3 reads CASSLELGGRITFF. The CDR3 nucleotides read TGCGCCAGCAGCTTGGAATTAGGGGGTCGGATAACTTTCTTT.

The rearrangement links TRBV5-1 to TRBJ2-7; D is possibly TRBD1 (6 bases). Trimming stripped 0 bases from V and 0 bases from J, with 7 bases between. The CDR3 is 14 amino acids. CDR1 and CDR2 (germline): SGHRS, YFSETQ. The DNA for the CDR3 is TGCGCCAGCAGCTTGGGACAGGCCTCCTACGAGCAGTACTTC. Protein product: CASSLGQASYEQYF.

DNA for the CDR3: TGTGCCACCAGTTTCAAACAGGGGAGCTACAATGAGCAGTTCTTC. Translated: CATSFKQGSYNEQFF. The rearrangement uses TRBV24-1 and TRBJ2-1, with 7 positions matching TRBD1. Germline CDR1 is KGHDR and CDR2 is SFDVKD. The length of the CDR3 is 15 residues. V shed 6 bases, J shed 3 bases, and the junction held 7 bases outside the gene matches.

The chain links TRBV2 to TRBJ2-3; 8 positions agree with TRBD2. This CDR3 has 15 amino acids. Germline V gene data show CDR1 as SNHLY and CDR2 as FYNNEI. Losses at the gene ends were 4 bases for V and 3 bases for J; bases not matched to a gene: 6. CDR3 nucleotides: TGTGCCAGCAGTGGGGGACTAGTTGGAACAGATACGCAGTATTTT. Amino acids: CASSGGLVGTDTQYF.

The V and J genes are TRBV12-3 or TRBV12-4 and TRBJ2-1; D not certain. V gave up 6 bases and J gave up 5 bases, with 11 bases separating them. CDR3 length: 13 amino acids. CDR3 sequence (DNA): TGTGCCAGCAGCTCCGGCGGCGACAATGAGCAGTTCTTC. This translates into CASSSGGDNEQFF.

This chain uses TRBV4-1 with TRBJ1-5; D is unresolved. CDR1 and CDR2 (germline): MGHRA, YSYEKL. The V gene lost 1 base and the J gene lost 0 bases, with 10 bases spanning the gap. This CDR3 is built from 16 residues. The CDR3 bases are TGCGCCAGCAGCCAAGGTTCAGTTCATAGCAATCAGCCCCAGCATTTT. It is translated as CASSQGSVHSNQPQHF.

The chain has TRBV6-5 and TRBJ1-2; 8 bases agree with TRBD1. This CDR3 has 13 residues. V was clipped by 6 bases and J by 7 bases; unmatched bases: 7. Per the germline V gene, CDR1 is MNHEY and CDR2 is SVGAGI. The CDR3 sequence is CASRDRVEVGYTF. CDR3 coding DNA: TGTGCCAGCAGGGACAGGGTGGAAGTTGGCTACACCTTC.

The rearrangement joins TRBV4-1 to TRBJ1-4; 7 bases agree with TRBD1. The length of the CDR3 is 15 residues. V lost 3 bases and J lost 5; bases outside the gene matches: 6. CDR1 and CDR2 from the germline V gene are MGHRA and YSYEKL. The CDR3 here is CASSHPGQKNEKLFF. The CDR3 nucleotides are TGCGCCAGCAGCCATCCGGGACAGAAAAATGAAAAACTGTTTTTT.

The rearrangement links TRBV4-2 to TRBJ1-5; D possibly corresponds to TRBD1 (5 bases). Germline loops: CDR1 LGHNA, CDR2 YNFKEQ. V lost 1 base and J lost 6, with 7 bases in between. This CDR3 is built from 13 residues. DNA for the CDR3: TGTGCCAGCAGCCAAGGCAGGGCTCAGCCCCAGCATTTT. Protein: CASSQGRAQPQHF.

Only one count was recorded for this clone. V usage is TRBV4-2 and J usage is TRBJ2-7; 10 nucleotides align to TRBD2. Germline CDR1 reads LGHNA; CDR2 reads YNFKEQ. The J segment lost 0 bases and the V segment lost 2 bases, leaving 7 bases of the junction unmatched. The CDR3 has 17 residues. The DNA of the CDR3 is TGTGCCAGCAGCCAATTACCTCTAGCGGGGGACTCCTACGAGCAGTACTTC. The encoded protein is CASSQLPLAGDSYEQYF.

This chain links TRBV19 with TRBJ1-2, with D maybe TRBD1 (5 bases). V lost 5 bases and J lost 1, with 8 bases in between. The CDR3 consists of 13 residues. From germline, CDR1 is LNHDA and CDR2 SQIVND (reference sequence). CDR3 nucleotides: TGTGCCAGTAGTCCGGGACTTAACTATGGCTACACCTTC. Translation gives CASSPGLNYGYTF.

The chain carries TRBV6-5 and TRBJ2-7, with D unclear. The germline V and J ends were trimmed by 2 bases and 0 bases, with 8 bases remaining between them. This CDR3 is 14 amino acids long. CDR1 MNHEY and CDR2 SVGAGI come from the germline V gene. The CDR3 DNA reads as TGTGCCAGCAGTTACGACGGAGTCTCCTACGAGCAGTACTTC. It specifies CASSYDGVSYEQYF.

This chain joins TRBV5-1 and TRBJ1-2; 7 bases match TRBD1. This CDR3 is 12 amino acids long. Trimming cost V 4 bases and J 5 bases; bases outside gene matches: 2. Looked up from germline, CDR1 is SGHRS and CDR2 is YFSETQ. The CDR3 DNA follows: TGCGCCAGCAGCGTGGGACAGTATGGCTACACCTTC. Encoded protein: CASSVGQYGYTF.

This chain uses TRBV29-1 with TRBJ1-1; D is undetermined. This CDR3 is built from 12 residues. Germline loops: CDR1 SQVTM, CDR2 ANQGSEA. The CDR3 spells CVVRERDTEAFF. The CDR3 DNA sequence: TGCGTGGTAAGGGAGAGGGACACTGAAGCTTTCTTT.

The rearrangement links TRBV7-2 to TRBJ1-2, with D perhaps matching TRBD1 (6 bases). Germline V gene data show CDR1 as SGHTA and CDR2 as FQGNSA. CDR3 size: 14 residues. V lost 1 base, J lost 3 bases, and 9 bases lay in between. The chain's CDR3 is CASSLVAGDYGYTF. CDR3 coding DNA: TGTGCCAGCAGCTTAGTGGCAGGGGACTATGGCTACACCTTC.

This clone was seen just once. CDR3 in DNA: TGTGCCAGTAGGTCCGGCGGAGATACGCAGTATTTT. This translates into CASRSGGDTQYF. This rearrangement joins TRBV19 to TRBJ2-3; D gene unclear. CDR1 and CDR2 (germline): LNHDA, SQIVND (reference sequence). V was pared by 6 bases and J by 5 bases, with 9 bases between. The CDR3 length is 12 residues. Filled out from reference TRBV19 and TRBJ2-3, the complete variable domain reads DGGITQSPKYLFRKEGQNVTLSCEQNLNHDAMYWYRQDPGQGLRLIYYSQIVNDFQKGDIAEGYSVSREKKESFPLTVTSAQKNPTAFYLCASRSGGDTQYFGPGTRLTVL.

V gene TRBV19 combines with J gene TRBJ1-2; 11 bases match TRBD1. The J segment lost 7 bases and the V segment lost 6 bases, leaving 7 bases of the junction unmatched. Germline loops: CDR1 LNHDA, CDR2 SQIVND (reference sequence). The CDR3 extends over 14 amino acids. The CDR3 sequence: CASSPDRGRGGYTF. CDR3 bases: TGTGCCAGTAGCCCGGACAGGGGGCGAGGTGGCTACACCTTC. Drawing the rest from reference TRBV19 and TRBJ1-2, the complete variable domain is DGGITQSPKYLFRKEGQNVTLSCEQNLNHDAMYWYRQDPGQGLRLIYYSQIVNDFQKGDIAEGYSVSREKKESFPLTVTSAQKNPTAFYLCASSPDRGRGGYTFGSGTRLTVV.

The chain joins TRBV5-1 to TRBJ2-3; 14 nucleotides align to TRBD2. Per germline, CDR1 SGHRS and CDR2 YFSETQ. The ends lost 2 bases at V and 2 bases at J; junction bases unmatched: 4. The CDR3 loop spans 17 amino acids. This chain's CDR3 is CASSFQGLAGVTDTQYF. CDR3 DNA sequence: TGCGCCAGCAGCTTCCAGGGACTAGCGGGGGTCACAGATACGCAGTATTTT.

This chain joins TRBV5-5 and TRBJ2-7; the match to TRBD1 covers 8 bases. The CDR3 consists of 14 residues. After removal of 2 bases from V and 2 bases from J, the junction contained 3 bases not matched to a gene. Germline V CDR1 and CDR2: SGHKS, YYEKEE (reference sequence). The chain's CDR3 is CASSFQGAPYEQYF. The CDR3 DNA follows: TGTGCCAGCAGCTTCCAGGGGGCTCCCTACGAGCAGTACTTC.

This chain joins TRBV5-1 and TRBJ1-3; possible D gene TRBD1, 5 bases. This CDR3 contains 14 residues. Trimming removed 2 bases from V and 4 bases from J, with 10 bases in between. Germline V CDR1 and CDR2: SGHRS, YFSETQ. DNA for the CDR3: TGCGCCAGCAGCTTATCAGGGCAGGGAAACACCATATATTTT. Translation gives CASSLSGQGNTIYF.

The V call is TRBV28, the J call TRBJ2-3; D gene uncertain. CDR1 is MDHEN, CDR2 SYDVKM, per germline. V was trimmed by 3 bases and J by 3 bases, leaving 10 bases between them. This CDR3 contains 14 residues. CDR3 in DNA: TGTGCCAGCAGTTTCGGCAGGCAAACAGATACGCAGTATTTT. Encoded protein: CASSFGRQTDTQYF.

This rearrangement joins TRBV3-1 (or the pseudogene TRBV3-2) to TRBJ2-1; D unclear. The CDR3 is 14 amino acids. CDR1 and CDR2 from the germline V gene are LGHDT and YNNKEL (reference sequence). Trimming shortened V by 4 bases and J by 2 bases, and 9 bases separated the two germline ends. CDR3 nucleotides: TGTGCCAGCAGCCGGCAGGCAGCCTACAATGAGCAGTTCTTC. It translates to CASSRQAAYNEQFF.